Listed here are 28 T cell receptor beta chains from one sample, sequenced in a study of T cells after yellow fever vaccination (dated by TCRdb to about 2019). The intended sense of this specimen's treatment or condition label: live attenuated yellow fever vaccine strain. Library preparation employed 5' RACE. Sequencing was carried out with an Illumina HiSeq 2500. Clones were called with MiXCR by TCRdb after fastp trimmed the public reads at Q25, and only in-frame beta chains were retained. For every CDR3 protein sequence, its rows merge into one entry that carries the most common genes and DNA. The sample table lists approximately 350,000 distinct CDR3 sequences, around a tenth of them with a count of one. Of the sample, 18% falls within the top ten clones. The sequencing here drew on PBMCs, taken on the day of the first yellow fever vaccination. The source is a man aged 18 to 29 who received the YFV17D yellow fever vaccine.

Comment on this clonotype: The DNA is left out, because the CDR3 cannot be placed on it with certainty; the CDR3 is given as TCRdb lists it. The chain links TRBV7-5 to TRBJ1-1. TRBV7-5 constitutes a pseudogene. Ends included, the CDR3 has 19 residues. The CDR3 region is CISVPEAFRGGGWHTEAFF.

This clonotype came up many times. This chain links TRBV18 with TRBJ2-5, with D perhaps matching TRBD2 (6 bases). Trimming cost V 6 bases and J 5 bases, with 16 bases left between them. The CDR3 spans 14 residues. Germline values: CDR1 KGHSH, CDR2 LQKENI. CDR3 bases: TGTGCCAGCTCCCGCCAGGGAGGAGTTGAGACCCAGTACTTC. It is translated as CASSRQGGVETQYF.

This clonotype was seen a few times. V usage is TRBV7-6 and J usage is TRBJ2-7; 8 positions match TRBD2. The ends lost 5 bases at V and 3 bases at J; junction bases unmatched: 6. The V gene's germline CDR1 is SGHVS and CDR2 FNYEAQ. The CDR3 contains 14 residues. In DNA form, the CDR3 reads TGTGCCAGCAGCCCCGGGGGGGGGCTCTACGAGCAGTACGTC. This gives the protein CASSPGGGLYEQYV.

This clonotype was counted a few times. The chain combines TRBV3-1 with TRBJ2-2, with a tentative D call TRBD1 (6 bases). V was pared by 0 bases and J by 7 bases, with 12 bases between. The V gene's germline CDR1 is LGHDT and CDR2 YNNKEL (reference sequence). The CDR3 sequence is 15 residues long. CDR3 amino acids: CASSQETQGGGELFF. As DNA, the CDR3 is TGTGCCAGCAGCCAAGAAACACAGGGCGGCGGGGAGCTGTTTTTT.

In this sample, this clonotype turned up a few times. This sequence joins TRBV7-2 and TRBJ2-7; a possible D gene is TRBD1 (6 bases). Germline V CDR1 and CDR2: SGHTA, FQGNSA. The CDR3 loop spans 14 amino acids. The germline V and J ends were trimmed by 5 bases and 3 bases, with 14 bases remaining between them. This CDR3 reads CASSVNRVGYEQYF. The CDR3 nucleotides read TGTGCCAGCAGCGTGAACAGGGTGGGCTACGAGCAGTACTTC.

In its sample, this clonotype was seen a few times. The CDR3 loop is CASSIWGKQETQYF. CDR3 coding DNA: TGTGCCAGTAGTATATGGGGGAAACAAGAGACCCAGTACTTC. The genes are TRBV19 and TRBJ2-5; D possibly uses TRBD1 or TRBD2 (5 bases each). This CDR3 is 14 amino acids long. Trimming took 2 bases from V and 2 from J, leaving 9 bases between them. Germline CDR1 reads LNHDA; CDR2 reads SQIVND (reference sequence).

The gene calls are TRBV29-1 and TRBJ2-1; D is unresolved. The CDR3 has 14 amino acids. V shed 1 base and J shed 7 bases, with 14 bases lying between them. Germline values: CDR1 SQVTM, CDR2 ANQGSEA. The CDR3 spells CSVEGLSSGNEQFF. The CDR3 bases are TGCAGCGTTGAAGGGTTATCCTCGGGTAATGAGCAGTTCTTC.

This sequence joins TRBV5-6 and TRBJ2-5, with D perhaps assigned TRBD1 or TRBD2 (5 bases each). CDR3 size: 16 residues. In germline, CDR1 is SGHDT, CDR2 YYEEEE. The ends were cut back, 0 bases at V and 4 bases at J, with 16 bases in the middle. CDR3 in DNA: TGTGCCAGCAGCTTGGCGGGTGAGGGGCTATTAGAGACCCAGTACTTC. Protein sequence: CASSLAGEGLLETQYF.

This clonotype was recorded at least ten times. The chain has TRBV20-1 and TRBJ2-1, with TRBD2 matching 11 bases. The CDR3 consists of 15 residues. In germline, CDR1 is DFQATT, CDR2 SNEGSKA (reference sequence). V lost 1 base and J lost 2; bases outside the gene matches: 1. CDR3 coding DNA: TGCAGTGCTAGAGGGACTAGCGGGCCCTACAATGAGCAGTTCTTC. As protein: CSARGTSGPYNEQFF.

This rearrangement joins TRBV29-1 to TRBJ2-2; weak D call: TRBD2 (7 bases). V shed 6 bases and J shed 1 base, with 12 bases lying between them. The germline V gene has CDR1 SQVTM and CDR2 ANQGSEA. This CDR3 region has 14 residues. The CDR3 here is CSVGGRLNTGELFF. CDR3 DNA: TGCAGCGTCGGGGGGCGCCTGAACACCGGGGAGCTGTTTTTT.

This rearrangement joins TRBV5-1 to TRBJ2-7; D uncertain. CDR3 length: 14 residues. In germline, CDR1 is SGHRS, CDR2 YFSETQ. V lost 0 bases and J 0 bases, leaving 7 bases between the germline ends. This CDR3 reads CASSLGQVSYEQYF. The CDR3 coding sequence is TGCGCCAGCAGCTTGGGGCAGGTCTCCTACGAGCAGTACTTC. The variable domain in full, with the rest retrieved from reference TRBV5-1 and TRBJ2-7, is KAGVTQTPRYLIKTRGQQVTLSCSPISGHRSVSWYQQTPGQGLQFLFEYFSETQRNKGNFPGRFSGRQFSNSRSEMNVSTLELGDSALYLCASSLGQVSYEQYFGPGTRLTVT.

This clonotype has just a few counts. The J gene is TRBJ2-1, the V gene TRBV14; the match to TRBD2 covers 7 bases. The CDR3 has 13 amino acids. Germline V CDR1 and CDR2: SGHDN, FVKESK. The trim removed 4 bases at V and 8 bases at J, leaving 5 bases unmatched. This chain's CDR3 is CASSRDAGDEQFF. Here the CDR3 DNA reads TGTGCCAGCAGCCGAGATGCGGGGGATGAGCAGTTCTTC.

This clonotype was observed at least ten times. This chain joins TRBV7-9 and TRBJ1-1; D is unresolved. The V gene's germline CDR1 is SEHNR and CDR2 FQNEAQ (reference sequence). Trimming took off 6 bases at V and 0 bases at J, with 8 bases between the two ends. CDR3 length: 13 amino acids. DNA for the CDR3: TGTGCCAGCAGGGTGGGCCTGAACACTGAAGCTTTCTTT. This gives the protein CASRVGLNTEAFF.

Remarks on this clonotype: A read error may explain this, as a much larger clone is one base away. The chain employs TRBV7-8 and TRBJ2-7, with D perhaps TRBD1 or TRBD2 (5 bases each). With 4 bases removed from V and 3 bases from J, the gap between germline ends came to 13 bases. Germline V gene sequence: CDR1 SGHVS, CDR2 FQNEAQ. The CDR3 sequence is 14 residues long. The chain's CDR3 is CASSSGRICYEQYF. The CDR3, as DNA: TGTGCCAGCAGCTCGGGACGGATCTGCTACGAGCAGTACTTC.

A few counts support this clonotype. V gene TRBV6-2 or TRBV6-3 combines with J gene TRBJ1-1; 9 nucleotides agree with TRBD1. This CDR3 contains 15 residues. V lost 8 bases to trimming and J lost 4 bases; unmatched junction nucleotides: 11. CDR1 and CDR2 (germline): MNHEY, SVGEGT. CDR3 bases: TGTGCCAGCGGAGTAGTACAGGGGGCTGTCACTGAAGCTTTCTTT. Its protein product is CASGVVQGAVTEAFF.

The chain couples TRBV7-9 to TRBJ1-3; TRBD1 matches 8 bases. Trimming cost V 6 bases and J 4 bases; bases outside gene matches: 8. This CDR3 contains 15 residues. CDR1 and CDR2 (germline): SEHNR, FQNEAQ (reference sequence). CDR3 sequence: CASRPQGAVGNTIYF. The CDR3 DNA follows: TGTGCCAGCAGGCCCCAGGGGGCTGTCGGAAACACCATATATTTT.

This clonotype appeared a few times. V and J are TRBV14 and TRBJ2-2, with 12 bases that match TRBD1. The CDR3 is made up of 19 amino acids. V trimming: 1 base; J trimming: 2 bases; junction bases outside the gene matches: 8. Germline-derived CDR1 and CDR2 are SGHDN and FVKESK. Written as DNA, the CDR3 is TGTGCCAGCAGCCAAGGCGGGACAGGGGGCCTTTTTAACACCGGGGAGCTGTTTTTT. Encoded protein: CASSQGGTGGLFNTGELFF. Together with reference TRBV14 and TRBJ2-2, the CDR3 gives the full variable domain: EAGVTQFPSHSVIEKGQTVTLRCDPISGHDNLYWYRRVMGKEIKFLLHFVKESKQDESGMPNNRFLAERTGGTYSTLKVQPAELEDSGVYFCASSQGGTGGLFNTGELFFGEGSRLTVL.

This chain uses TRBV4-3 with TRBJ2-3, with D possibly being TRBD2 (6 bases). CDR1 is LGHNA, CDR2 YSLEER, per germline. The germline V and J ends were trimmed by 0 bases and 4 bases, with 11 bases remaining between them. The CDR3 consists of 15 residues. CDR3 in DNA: TGCGCCAGCAGCCAAGATTTGCGGGGCCCAGATACGCAGTATTTT. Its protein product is CASSQDLRGPDTQYF.

The CDR3 spells CASSLSAGERSYEQYF. In DNA form, the CDR3 reads TGTGCCAGCAGTTTATCCGCAGGGGAACGGTCCTACGAGCAGTACTTC. The gene calls are TRBV27 and TRBJ2-7; D may be TRBD1 (6 bases). Trimming pared 0 bases from V and 1 base from J, leaving 13 bases between. The germline V gene has CDR1 MNHEY and CDR2 SMNVEV (reference sequence). The CDR3 has 16 amino acids.

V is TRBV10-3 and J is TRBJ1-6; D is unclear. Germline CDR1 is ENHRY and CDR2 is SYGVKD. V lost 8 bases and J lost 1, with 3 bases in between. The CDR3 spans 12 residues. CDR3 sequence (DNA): TGTGCCATCCGTTCCTATAATTCACCCCTCCACTTT. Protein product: CAIRSYNSPLHF.

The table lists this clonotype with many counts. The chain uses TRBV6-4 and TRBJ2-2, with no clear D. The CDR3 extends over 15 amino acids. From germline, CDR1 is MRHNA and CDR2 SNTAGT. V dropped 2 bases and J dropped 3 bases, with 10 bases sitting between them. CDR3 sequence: CASSDQPGHTGELFF. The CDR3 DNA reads TGTGCCAGCAGTGACCAGCCAGGCCACACCGGGGAGCTGTTTTTT.

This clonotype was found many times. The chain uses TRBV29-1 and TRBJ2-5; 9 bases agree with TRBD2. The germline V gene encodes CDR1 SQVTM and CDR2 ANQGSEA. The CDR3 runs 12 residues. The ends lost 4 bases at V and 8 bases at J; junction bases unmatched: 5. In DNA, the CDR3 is TGCAGCGTTGCTAGCGGGGTAGATACCCAGTACTTC. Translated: CSVASGVDTQYF.

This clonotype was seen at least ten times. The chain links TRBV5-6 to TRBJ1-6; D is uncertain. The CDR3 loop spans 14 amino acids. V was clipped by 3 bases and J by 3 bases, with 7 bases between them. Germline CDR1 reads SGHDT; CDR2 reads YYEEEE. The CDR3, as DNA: TGTGCCAGCAGCTCGGGCAGCTATAATTCACCCCTCCACTTT. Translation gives CASSSGSYNSPLHF.

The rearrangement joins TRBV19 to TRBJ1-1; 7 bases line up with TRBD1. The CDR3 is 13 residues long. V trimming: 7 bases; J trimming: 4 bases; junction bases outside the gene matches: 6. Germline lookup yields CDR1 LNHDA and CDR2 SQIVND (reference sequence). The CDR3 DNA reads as TGTGCCAGTAATCAGGGGGTTGGCACTGAAGCTTTCTTT. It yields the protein CASNQGVGTEAFF.

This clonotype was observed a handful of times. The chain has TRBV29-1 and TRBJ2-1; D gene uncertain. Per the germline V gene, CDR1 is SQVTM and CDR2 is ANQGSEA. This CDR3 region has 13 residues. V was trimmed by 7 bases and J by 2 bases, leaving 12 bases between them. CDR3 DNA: TGCAGCGCATCGACGGGTGCCTACAATGAGCAGTTCTTC. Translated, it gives CSASTGAYNEQFF.

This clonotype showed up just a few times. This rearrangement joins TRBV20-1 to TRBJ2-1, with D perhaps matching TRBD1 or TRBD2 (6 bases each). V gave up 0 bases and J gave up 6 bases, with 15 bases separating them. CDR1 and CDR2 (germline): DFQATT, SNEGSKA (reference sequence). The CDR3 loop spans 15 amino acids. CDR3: CSARDRGGRVNEQFF. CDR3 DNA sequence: TGCAGTGCTAGAGATAGAGGGGGGCGGGTCAATGAGCAGTTCTTC.

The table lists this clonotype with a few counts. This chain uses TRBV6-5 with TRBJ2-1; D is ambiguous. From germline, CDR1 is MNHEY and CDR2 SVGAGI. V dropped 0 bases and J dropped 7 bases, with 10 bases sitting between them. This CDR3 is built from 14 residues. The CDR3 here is CASSYSMPGNEQFF. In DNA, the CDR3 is TGTGCCAGCAGTTACTCGATGCCCGGGAATGAGCAGTTCTTC.

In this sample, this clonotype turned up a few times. The CDR3 loop reads CASSPGPASPLHF. CDR3 sequence (DNA): TGTGCCAGCAGCCCTGGACCAGCTTCACCCCTCCACTTT. The chain couples TRBV4-2 to TRBJ1-6, with unresolved D. V shed 4 bases and J shed 9 bases, with 10 bases lying between them. The length of the CDR3 is 13 residues. Germline V gene sequence: CDR1 LGHNA, CDR2 YNFKEQ.